Reported below is one T cell receptor beta chain. Amplification of TCR beta CDR3 regions was performed using RNA transcripts as template. Carried out on the TCR CDR3, a first-round RT-PCR used the HTBI primer set. TCRdb processed the multiplex PCR reads anew with MiXCR; each CDR3 protein has one entry. The sample records some 420,000 distinct CDR3 sequences, approximately 15% being singletons. J gave up 10 bases and V 7 bases, and 4 bases lay outside the gene matches. Looked up from germline, CDR1 is MDHEN and CDR2 is SYDVKM. This CDR3 is built from 11 residues. This sample is part of a study of T cells in Graves' hyperthyroidism and ophthalmopathy.

The chain employs TRBV28 and TRBJ1-1; 9 nucleotides agree with TRBD1. What was sequenced was blood. The clonotype comes from a woman under 30 with Graves' hyperthyroidism. CDR3 loop: CASTLTGGAFF. Written as DNA, the CDR3 is TGTGCCAGCACCCTGACAGGGGGAGCTTTCTTT.